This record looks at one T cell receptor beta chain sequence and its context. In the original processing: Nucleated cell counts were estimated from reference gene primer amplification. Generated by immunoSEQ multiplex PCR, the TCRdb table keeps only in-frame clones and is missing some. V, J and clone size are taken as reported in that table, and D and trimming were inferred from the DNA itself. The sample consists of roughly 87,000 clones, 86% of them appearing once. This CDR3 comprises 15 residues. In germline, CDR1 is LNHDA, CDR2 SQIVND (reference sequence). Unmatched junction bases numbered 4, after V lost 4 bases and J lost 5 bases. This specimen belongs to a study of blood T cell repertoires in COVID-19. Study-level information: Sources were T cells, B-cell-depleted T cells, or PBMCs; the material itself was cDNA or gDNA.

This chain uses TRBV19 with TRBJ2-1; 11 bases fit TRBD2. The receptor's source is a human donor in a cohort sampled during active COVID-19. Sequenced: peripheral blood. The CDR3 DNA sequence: TGTGCCAGTAGTACCATAGCGGGAGGGAACAATGAGCAGTTCTTC. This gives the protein CASSTIAGGNNEQFF.